This TCR beta chain is from a study of cytomegalovirus exposure and HLA in healthy donors. Whole-study results and caveats: TCR beta sequences numbering fewer than 20,000 were associated with HLA alleles at 0.05 false discovery rate in a later analysis. Sequencing likely produced, as an artifact, a cluster of highly shared sequence variants.

The PCR made use of 60 Vbeta and 13 Jbeta primers. Clones were sequenced by immunoSEQ multiplex PCR, and TCRdb holds only the in-frame ones, with some missing. The table includes fewer than 200,000 clones, 65% to 85% detected once. Regarding this clone: Its specificity is unknown.

The CDR3 extends over 14 amino acids. In germline, CDR1 is SGHTA, CDR2 FQGNSA. Trimming removed 2 bases from V and 7 bases from J; junction bases left unmatched: 7. The sequence came from a woman between 45 and 60 years old in good health and CMV-seropositive. Sequencing was carried out using PBMCs. The rearrangement joins TRBV7-2 to TRBJ2-7; 8 bases agree with TRBD2. The CDR3, as DNA: TGTGCCAGCAGCTTAAGTCGGGGGGGCGGGGAGCAGTACTTC. Its translation: CASSLSRGGGEQYF.